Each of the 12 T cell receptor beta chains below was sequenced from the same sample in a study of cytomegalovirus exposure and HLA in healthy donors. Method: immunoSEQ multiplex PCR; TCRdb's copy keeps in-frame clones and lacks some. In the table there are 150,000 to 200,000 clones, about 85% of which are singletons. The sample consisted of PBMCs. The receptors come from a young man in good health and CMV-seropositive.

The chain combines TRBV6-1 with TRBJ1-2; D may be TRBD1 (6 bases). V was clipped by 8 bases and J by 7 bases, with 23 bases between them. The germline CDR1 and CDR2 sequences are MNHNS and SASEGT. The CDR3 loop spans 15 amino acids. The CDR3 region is CASPTPPGGRSGYTF. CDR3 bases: TGTGCCAGCCCTACCCCCCCCGGGGGGCGGAGTGGCTACACCTTC.

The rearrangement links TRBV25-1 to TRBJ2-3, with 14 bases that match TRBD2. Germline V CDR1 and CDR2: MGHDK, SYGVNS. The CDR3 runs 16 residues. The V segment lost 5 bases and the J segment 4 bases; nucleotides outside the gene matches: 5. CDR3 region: CASSSGTSGSADTQYF. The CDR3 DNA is TGTGCCAGCAGTAGCGGGACTAGCGGGAGTGCAGATACGCAGTATTTT.

The CDR3, as DNA: TGCGCCAGCAGCTTGCCTAGCGGGAGCAATGAGCAGTTCTTC. Amino acid sequence: CASSLPSGSNEQFF. The chain has TRBV5-1 and TRBJ2-1; the match to TRBD2 covers 10 bases. V was pared by 1 base and J by 6 bases, with 1 base of the junction left unmatched. The CDR3 length is 14 residues. Germline V gene data show CDR1 as SGHRS and CDR2 as YFSETQ.

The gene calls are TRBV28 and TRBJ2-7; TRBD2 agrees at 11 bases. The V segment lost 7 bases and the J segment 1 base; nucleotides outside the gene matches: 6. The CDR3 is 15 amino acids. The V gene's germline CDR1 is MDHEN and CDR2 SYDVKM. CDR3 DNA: TGTGCCAGCAATTCCGGGACTAGCGGTTCCTACGAGCAGTACTTC. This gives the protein CASNSGTSGSYEQYF. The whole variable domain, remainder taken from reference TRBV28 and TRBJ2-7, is DVKVTQSSRYLVKRTGEKVFLECVQDMDHENMFWYRQDPGLGLRLIYFSYDVKMKEKGDIPEGYSVSREKKERFSLILESASTNQTSMYLCASNSGTSGSYEQYFGPGTRLTVT.

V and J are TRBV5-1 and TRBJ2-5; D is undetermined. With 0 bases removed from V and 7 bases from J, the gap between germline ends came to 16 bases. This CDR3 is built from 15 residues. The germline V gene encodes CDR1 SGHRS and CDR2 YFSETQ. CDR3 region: CASSLDPDRLGTQYF. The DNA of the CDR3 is TGCGCCAGCAGCTTGGATCCAGACCGTCTAGGGACCCAGTACTTC.

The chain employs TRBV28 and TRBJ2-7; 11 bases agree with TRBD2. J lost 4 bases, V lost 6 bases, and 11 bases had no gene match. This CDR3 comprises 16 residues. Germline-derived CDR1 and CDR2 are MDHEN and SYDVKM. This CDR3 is CASSPTGLAALYEQYF. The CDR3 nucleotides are TGTGCCAGCAGCCCGACGGGACTAGCGGCCCTGTACGAGCAGTACTTC. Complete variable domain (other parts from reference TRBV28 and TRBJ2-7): DVKVTQSSRYLVKRTGEKVFLECVQDMDHENMFWYRQDPGLGLRLIYFSYDVKMKEKGDIPEGYSVSREKKERFSLILESASTNQTSMYLCASSPTGLAALYEQYFGPGTRLTVT.

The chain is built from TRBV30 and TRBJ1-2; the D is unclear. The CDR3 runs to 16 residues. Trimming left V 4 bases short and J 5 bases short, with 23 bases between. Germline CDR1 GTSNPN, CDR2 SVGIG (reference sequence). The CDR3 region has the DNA TGTGCCTGGACATCGGCCTACTTAGCATTGAAGTATGGCTACACCTTC. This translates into CAWTSAYLALKYGYTF.

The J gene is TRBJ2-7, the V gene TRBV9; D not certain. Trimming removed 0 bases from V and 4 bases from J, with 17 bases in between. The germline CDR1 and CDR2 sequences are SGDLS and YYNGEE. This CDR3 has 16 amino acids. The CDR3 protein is CASSVDWAHRLYEQYF. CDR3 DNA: TGTGCCAGCAGCGTAGATTGGGCCCACCGATTATACGAGCAGTACTTC.

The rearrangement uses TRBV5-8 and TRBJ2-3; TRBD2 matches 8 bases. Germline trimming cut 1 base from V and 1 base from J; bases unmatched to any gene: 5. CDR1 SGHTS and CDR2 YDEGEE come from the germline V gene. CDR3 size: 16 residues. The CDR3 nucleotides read TGTGCCAGCAGCTTGTTGGCGGGAGGAGGCACAGATACGCAGTATTTT. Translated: CASSLLAGGGTDTQYF.

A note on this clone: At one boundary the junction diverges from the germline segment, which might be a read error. The CDR3 reads CASSRADRNAGELFF. DNA for the CDR3: TGTGCCAGCTCACGCGCGGACAGGAACGCCGGGGAGCTGTTTTTT. The chain carries TRBV18 and TRBJ2-2; TRBD1 agrees at 7 bases. This CDR3 has 15 residues. Germline lookup yields CDR1 KGHSH and CDR2 LQKENI.

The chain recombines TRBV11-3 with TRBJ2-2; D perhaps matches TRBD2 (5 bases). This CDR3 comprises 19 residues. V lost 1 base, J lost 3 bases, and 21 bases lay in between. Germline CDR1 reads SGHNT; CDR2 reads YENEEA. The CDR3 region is CASSLGGRLAVGDTGELFF. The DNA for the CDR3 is TGTGCCAGCAGCTTAGGTGGCAGGCTCGCGGTGGGAGACACCGGGGAGCTGTTTTTT. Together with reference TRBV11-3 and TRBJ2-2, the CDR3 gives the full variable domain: EAGVVQSPRYKIIEKKQPVAFWCNPISGHNTLYWYLQNLGQGPELLIRYENEEAVDDSQLPKDRFSAERLKGVDSTLKIQPAELGDSAVYLCASSLGGRLAVGDTGELFFGEGSRLTVL.

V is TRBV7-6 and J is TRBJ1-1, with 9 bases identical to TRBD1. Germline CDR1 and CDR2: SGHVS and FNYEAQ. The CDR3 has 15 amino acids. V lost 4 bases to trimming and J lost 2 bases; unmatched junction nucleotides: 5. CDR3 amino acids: CASSSDRGGNTEAFF. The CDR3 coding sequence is TGTGCCAGCAGCTCGGACAGGGGAGGTAACACTGAAGCTTTCTTT.